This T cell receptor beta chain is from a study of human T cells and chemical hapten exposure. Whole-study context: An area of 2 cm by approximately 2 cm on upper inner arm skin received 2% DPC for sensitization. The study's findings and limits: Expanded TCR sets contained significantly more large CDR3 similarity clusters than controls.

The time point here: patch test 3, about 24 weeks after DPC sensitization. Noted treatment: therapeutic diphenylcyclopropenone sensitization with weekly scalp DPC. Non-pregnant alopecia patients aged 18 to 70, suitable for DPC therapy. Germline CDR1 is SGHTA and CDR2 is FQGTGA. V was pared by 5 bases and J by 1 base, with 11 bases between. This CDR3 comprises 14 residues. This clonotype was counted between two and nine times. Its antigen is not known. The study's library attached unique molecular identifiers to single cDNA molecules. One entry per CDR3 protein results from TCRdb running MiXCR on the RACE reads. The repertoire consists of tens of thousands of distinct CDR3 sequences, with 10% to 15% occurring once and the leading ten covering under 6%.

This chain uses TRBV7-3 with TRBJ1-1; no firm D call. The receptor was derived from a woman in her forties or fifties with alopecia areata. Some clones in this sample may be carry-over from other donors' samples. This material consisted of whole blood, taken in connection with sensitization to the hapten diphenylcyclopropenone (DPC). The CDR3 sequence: CASSPGPSNTEAFF. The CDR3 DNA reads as TGTGCCAGCAGCCCCGGTCCGTCGAACACTGAAGCTTTCTTT. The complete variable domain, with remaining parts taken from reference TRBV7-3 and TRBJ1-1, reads GAGVSQTPSNKVTEKGKYVELRCDPISGHTALYWYRQSLGQGPEFLIYFQGTGAADDSGLPNDRFFAVRPEGSVSTLKIQRTERGDSAVYLCASSPGPSNTEAFFGQGTRLTVV.